Listed below are T cell receptor beta chains from one sample, sequenced in a study of T cell changes during pregnancy in multiple sclerosis. Clones were sequenced by immunoSEQ multiplex PCR, and TCRdb holds only the in-frame ones, with some missing. The repertoire holds some 97,000 clones, with about 94% as singletons. Sample: peripheral blood, taken before pregnancy. All receptors come from a female donor with multiple sclerosis, enrolled in a pregnancy study. The CDR3 runs from the conserved cysteine through the conserved F or W. Each record gives: D gene, V gene, clone size, J gene, CDR3 DNA, CDR3 protein. D genes are given only for firm matches. The listing skips clone size in some rows; elsewhere it reads once, few, many or a size class.

D: NA; V: TRBV18; size: once; J: TRBJ1-4; DNA: TGTGCCAGCTCACCCGTAACAGGGTCTGCAACTAATGAAAAACTGTTTTTT; CDR3: CASSPVTGSATNEKLFF
D: TRBD1; V: TRBV19; size: NA; J: TRBJ1-4; DNA: TGTGCCAGTAAGACAGGGGCAACTAATGAAAAACTGTTTTTT; CDR3: CASKTGATNEKLFF
D: TRBD1; V: TRBV29-1; size: NA; J: TRBJ1-1; DNA: TGCAGCGTTGAGGGACAGGAGATTGAAGCTTTCTTT; CDR3: CSVEGQEIEAFF
D: NA; V: TRBV4-1; size: NA; J: TRBJ1-3; DNA: TGCGCCAGCAGGGGCAGTAGATCTGGAAACACCATATATTTT; CDR3: CASRGSRSGNTIYF
D: NA; V: TRBV11-2; size: NA; J: TRBJ2-7; DNA: TGTGCCAGCAGCTTTTGGGGCAGGGTCGAGCAGTACTTC; CDR3: CASSFWGRVEQYF
D: TRBD1; V: TRBV4-1; size: NA; J: TRBJ1-1; DNA: TGCGCCAGCAGCCAACGGGAACAGGGGTCCCTTAGGGCCTATGAAGCTTTCTTT; CDR3: CASSQREQGSLRAYEAFF
D: NA; V: TRBV19; size: few; J: TRBJ1-2; DNA: TGTGCCAGTAGTACCCAGGAACAGTATGGCTACACCTTC; CDR3: CASSTQEQYGYTF
D: TRBD1; V: TRBV18; size: once; J: TRBJ1-2; DNA: TGTGCCAGCTCACCGACCTCCGGGACAGGGGGCGCATCCTATGGCTACACCTTC; CDR3: CASSPTSGTGGASYGYTF
D: NA; V: TRBV14; size: NA; J: TRBJ2-3; DNA: TGTGCCAGCAGCCAAAAGCATACGCAGTATTTT; CDR3: CASSQKHTQYF
D: TRBD2; V: TRBV7-3; size: NA; J: TRBJ2-5; DNA: TGTGCCAGCAGCTTAGCGGGAGGAAAAGAGACCCAGTACTTC; CDR3: CASSLAGGKETQYF
D: TRBD1; V: TRBV13; size: NA; J: TRBJ1-4; DNA: TGTGCCAGCACCCCGAGAGGCAGGGGGGATGAAAAACTGTTTTTT; CDR3: CASTPRGRGDEKLFF
D: NA; V: TRBV21-1; size: NA; J: TRBJ2-1; DNA: TGTGCCAGCAGCCAGGGACTAGCGGGAGCGCACAATGAGCAGTTCTTC; CDR3: CASSQGLAGAHNEQFF
D: TRBD1; V: TRBV10-3; size: NA; J: TRBJ2-7; DNA: TGTGCCATCAGGGGGGGACAGGGGAAAGTTAACGAGCAGTACTTC; CDR3: CAIRGGQGKVNEQYF
D: NA; V: TRBV27; size: NA; J: TRBJ2-7; DNA: TGTGCCAGCAGTTTCGGGCAGGGAACCCCCGAGCAGTACTTC; CDR3: CASSFGQGTPEQYF
D: TRBD1; V: TRBV19; size: NA; J: TRBJ1-2; DNA: TGTGCCAGTAGCAACAACCGGGACAGGCTCTATGGCTACACCTTC; CDR3: CASSNNRDRLYGYTF
D: TRBD2; V: TRBV5-4; size: NA; J: TRBJ2-5; DNA: TGTGCCAGCAGCTGGGGACTAGCGGGAGGCGGAGAGACCCAGTACTTC; CDR3: CASSWGLAGGGETQYF
D: NA; V: TRBV19; size: NA; J: TRBJ2-1; DNA: TGTGCCAGTAGTATAGATGCAACGGGAGTTTGGAATGAGCAGTTCTTC; CDR3: CASSIDATGVWNEQFF
D: NA; V: TRBV7-2; size: once; J: TRBJ1-2; DNA: TGTGCCAGCAGCCCTCAGGGTGGAGGGAAGTTACTGGATGGCTACACCTTC; CDR3: CASSPQGGGKLLDGYTF
D: TRBD1; V: TRBV25-1; size: NA; J: TRBJ2-7; DNA: TGTGCCAGCATACAGGGGTCGGGCGAGCAGTACTTC; CDR3: CASIQGSGEQYF
D: TRBD1; V: TRBV5-1; size: NA; J: TRBJ1-4; DNA: TGCGCCAGCAAAGGACAGGGAAATGAAAAACTGTTTTTT; CDR3: CASKGQGNEKLFF
D: NA; V: TRBV28; size: NA; J: TRBJ2-5; DNA: TGTGCCAGCAGCAGTGCTATTTCAGCGTTGGGAGAGACCCAGTACTTC; CDR3: CASSSAISALGETQYF
D: NA; V: TRBV2; size: NA; J: TRBJ2-7; DNA: TGTGCCACCGGAGGGGCCTTGGAGCCCGAGCAGTACTTC; CDR3: CATGGALEPEQYF
D: TRBD1; V: TRBV25-1; size: NA; J: TRBJ1-1; DNA: TGTGCCAGCAGTGCTCGGACAGGGGGGAACACTGAAGCTTTCTTT; CDR3: CASSARTGGNTEAFF
D: NA; V: TRBV15; size: NA; J: TRBJ2-5; DNA: TGTGCCACCAGCAGAGAGGGAGCGGGTACAGAGACCCAGTACTTC; CDR3: CATSREGAGTETQYF
D: NA; V: TRBV5-4; size: NA; J: TRBJ2-3; DNA: TGTGCCAGCAGCTTGGGGGCGCCGGGGACAGATACGCAGTATTTT; CDR3: CASSLGAPGTDTQYF
D: TRBD1; V: TRBV2; size: few; J: TRBJ1-5; DNA: TGTGCCAGCAGAGCGACAGGGTTCAACAATCAGCCCCAGCATTTT; CDR3: CASRATGFNNQPQHF
D: NA; V: TRBV9; size: NA; J: TRBJ2-5; DNA: TGTGCCAGCAGCGTAGGGCTGCAAGAGACCCAGTACTTC; CDR3: CASSVGLQETQYF
D: NA; V: TRBV11-2; size: NA; J: TRBJ1-1; DNA: TGTGCCAGCAGCAACCGACAGAACACTGAAGCTTTCTTT; CDR3: CASSNRQNTEAFF
D: NA; V: TRBV19; size: NA; J: TRBJ1-1; DNA: TGTGCCAGTACAGGAAGCTTCAGCAACACTGAAGCTTTCTTT; CDR3: CASTGSFSNTEAFF
D: TRBD1; V: TRBV7-9; size: NA; J: TRBJ1-1; DNA: TGTGCCAGCGGACTTATCACGGGACAGGCTTTCCGGGTCGCTTTCTTT; CDR3: CASGLITGQAFRVAFF
D: NA; V: TRBV18; size: NA; J: TRBJ2-7; DNA: TGTGCCAGCTCACCACGAATCAACAGGGTCTACGAGCAGTACTTC; CDR3: CASSPRINRVYEQYF
D: NA; V: TRBV9; size: NA; J: TRBJ1-5; DNA: TGTGCCAGCAGCGTAGGCCCGGTCCACAATCAGCCCCAGCATTTT; CDR3: CASSVGPVHNQPQHF
D: TRBD1; V: TRBV7-9; size: NA; J: TRBJ1-2; DNA: TGTGCCAGCACCGCGACAGGGGTGCACTATGGCTACACCTTC; CDR3: CASTATGVHYGYTF
D: TRBD2; V: TRBV30; size: NA; J: TRBJ2-2; DNA: TGTGCCTGGAGTGTATATCACGGGAGGACGGCCGGGGAGCTGTTTTTT; CDR3: CAWSVYHGRTAGELFF
D: TRBD1; V: TRBV6-5; size: NA; J: TRBJ1-3; DNA: TGTGCCAGCAGTTCAGTTTACAGGGGAGGTGGAAACACCATATATTTT; CDR3: CASSSVYRGGGNTIYF
D: TRBD1; V: TRBV4-2; size: NA; J: TRBJ1-1; DNA: TGTGCCAGCACCCAAGGGAGGGGGACAGGGAGTAAGGAGAACACTGAAGCTTTCTTT; CDR3: CASTQGRGTGSKENTEAFF
D: TRBD1; V: TRBV4-1; size: NA; J: TRBJ2-2; DNA: TGCGCCAGCAGCCACAAGGGGGGCATCGGACAGGGAGTCACCGGGGAGCTGTTTTTT; CDR3: CASSHKGGIGQGVTGELFF
D: NA; V: TRBV9; size: once; J: TRBJ2-1; DNA: TGTGCCAGCAGCGCCCCCCGCGGGGGCGGGAGTATCGATGAGCAGTTCTTC; CDR3: CASSAPRGGGSIDEQFF
D: NA; V: TRBV7-6; size: NA; J: TRBJ1-2; DNA: TGTGCCAGCAGCCCGACGGGGAGCTATGGCTACACCTTC; CDR3: CASSPTGSYGYTF
D: TRBD2; V: TRBV7-9; size: once; J: TRBJ2-1; DNA: TGTGCCAGCAGCCCCCGGACTAGCTCAAGTGGGAATGAGCAGTTCTTC; CDR3: CASSPRTSSSGNEQFF
D: NA; V: TRBV27; size: NA; J: TRBJ2-2; DNA: TGTGCCAGCAGACCTACAGGGAGTGGCACCGGGGAGCTGTTTTTT; CDR3: CASRPTGSGTGELFF
D: TRBD1; V: TRBV7-9; size: NA; J: TRBJ1-2; DNA: TGTGCCAGCAGCTTAGGGGGGGAGACAGGGCCCCATGGCTACACCTTC; CDR3: CASSLGGETGPHGYTF
D: NA; V: TRBV9; size: NA; J: TRBJ1-5; DNA: TGTGCCAGCAGCTCAGACACGGGGGATCAGCCCCAGCATTTT; CDR3: CASSSDTGDQPQHF
D: TRBD2; V: TRBV4-1; size: NA; J: TRBJ2-5; DNA: TGCGCCAGCAGCCAAGATTCAGCTAGCGGGAGGGCGGGTGAGGAGACCCAGTACTTC; CDR3: CASSQDSASGRAGEETQYF
D: TRBD1; V: TRBV9; size: NA; J: TRBJ2-7; DNA: TGTGCTAGCAGCGTAGCTAGGACAGGGTACGAGCAGTACTTC; CDR3: CASSVARTGYEQYF
D: NA; V: TRBV11-3; size: NA; J: TRBJ1-1; DNA: TGTGCCAGCAGCTTAGACCTTAACACTGAAGCTTTCTTT; CDR3: CASSLDLNTEAFF
D: NA; V: TRBV20-1; size: NA; J: TRBJ2-1; DNA: TGCAGCCCAACCGAAAGCCTTCAGCAGTTCTTC; CDR3: CSPTESLQQFF
D: NA; V: TRBV28; size: NA; J: TRBJ1-2; DNA: TGTGCCAGCAGTACCCAGGACAGTTGGAGCGGCGGCTACACCTTC; CDR3: CASSTQDSWSGGYTF